This T cell receptor beta chain is from a study of vaccination and CD4 T cells after COVID-19. Cultured CD4+ T-cell DNA underwent Oncomine TCR Beta short-read sequencing. From CD4+ T cells that had been cultured, genomic DNA was extracted. TCRdb redid the calling of the PCR reads with MiXCR, one entry per CDR3 protein. The data show approximately 9,600 distinct CDR3 sequences, around 30% seen once. This CDR3 contains 11 residues. Germline V gene data show CDR1 as DFQATT and CDR2 as SNEGSKA (reference sequence). Treatment: approximately 9-day PBMC culture with coronavirus spike peptide pools or control peptides (ViraFEST assay). One should note that the unexposed donor's CD4+ T cells were collected before the COVID-19 pandemic (2011-2018). Worth noting for this clonotype: What it binds is unknown.

This chain links TRBV20-1 with TRBJ2-1; no definite D call. This receptor was identified in a human donor in good health. The sample was CD4+ T cells from blood, cultured in vitro. CDR3 sequence: CSPQRHNEQFF. CDR3 in DNA: TGCTCCCCCCAGCGTCACAATGAGCAGTTCTTC.